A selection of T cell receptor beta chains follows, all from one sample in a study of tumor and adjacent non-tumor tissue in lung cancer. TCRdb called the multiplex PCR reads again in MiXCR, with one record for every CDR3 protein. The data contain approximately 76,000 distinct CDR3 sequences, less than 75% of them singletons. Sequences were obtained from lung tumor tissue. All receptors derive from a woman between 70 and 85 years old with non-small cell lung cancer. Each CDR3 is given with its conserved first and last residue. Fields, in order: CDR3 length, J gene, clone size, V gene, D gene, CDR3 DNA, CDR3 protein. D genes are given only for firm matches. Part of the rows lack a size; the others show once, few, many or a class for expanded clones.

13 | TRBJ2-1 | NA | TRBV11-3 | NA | TGTGCCAGCAGCCTAGGATTGGGTAATGAGCAGTTCTTC | CASSLGLGNEQFF
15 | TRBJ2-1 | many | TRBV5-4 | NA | TGTGCCAGCAGCTCTGGGAAGGACTGGGGTAGCGAGCAGTTCTTC | CASSSGKDWGSEQFF
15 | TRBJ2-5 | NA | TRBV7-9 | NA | TGTGCCAGCAGCTTGGCTCGGAGGCACCAAGAGAACCAGTACTTC | CASSLARRHQENQYF
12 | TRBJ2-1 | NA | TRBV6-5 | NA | TGTGCCAGCAGAACCACAGGGCCTGAGCAGTTCTTC | CASRTTGPEQFF
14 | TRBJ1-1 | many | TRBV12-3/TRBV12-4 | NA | TGTGCCAGCAGTTGGGCGGATTCGAACACTGAAGCTTTCTTT | CASSWADSNTEAFF
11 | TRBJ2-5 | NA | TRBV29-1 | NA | TGCGGCATCCCTCTCGTCGAGACCCAGTACTTC | CGIPLVETQYF
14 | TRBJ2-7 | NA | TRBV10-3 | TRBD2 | TGTGCCATCATTGGGCGGGAGGCGGGAGACGAGCAGTACTTT | CAIIGREAGDEQYF
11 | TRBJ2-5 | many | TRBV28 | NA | TGTGCCAGCAGTTTCAAGGAGACCCAGTACTTC | CASSFKETQYF
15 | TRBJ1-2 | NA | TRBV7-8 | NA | TGTGCCAGCAGCTTAGACTGGTATCTGCGACATGGCTACACCTTT | CASSLDWYLRHGYTF
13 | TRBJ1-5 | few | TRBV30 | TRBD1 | TGTGCCTGGAGTACAGGGGGCGATCAGCCCCAGCATTTT | CAWSTGGDQPQHF
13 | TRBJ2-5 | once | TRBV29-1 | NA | TGCAGTACACGACGGGACGGCGGAGAGACCCAGTATTTC | CSTRRDGGETQYF
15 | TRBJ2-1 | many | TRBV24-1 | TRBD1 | TGTGCCACCAGTGTCACGACAGGGCTTAGGAATGAGCAGTTCTTC | CATSVTTGLRNEQFF
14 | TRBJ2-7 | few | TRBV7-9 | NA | TGTGCCAGCAGCCCGACGGGGGGCCACTACGAGCAGTACTTC | CASSPTGGHYEQYF
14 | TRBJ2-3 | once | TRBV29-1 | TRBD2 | TGCAGCGTTGAACGAGGCGGGAGGGCATATACGCAGTATTTT | CSVERGGRAYTQYF
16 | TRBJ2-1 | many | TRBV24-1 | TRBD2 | TGTGCCACCAGTGATTTGGTGACTAGCGTAGACAATGAGCAGTTCTTC | CATSDLVTSVDNEQFF
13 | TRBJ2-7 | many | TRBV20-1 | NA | TGCAGTGCCACCCAGGACGTCTCCTACGAGCAGTACTTC | CSATQDVSYEQYF